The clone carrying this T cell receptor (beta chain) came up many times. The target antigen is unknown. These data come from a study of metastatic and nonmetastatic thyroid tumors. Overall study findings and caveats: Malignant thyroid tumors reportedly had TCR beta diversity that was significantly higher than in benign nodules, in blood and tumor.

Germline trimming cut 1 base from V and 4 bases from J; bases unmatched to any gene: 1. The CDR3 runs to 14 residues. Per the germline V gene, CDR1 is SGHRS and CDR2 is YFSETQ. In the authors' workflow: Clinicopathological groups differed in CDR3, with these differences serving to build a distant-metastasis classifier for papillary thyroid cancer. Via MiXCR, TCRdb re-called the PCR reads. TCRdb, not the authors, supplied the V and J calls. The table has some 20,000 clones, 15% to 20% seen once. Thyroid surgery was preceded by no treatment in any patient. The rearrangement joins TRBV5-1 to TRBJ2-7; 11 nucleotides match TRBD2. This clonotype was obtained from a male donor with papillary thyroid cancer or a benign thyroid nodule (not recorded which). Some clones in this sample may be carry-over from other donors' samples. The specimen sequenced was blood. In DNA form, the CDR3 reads TGCGCCAGCAGCTTGACTAGCGGGAGTTACGAGCAGTACTTC. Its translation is CASSLTSGSYEQYF.